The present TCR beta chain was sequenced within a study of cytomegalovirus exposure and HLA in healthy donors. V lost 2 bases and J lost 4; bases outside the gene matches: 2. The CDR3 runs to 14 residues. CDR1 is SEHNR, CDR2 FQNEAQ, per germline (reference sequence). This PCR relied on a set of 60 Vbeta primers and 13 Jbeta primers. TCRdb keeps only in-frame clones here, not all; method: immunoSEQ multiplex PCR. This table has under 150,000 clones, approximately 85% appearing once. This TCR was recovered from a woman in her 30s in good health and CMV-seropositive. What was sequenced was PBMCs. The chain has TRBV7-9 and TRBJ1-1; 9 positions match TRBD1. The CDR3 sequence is CASSLRTGVTEAFF. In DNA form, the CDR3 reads TGTGCCAGCAGCTTACGGACAGGGGTCACTGAAGCTTTCTTT.